What follows are 3 T cell receptor beta chains derived from one specimen sequenced in a study of cytomegalovirus exposure and HLA in healthy donors. Primers for the PCR totalled 60 Vbeta and 13 Jbeta. Measured with immunoSEQ multiplex PCR; TCRdb has only the in-frame clones, and not every one. The table shows about 160,000 clones, with 70% to 85% occurring only once. The sample comprised PBMCs. All receptors come from a young man in good health and CMV-seropositive.

The genes are TRBV5-1 and TRBJ2-3, with TRBD2 matching 12 bases. The CDR3 extends over 17 amino acids. J lost 1 base, V lost 2 bases, and 5 bases had no gene match. CDR1 and CDR2 from the germline V gene are SGHRS and YFSETQ. CDR3 amino acids: CASSFSSGGDGTDTQYF. CDR3 nucleotides: TGCGCCAGCAGCTTTTCTAGCGGGGGGGATGGCACAGATACGCAGTATTTT.

The V call is TRBV18, the J call TRBJ2-5; no reliable D call. Trimming left V 4 bases short and J 1 base short, with 7 bases between. The CDR3 totals 13 residues. Germline V gene sequence: CDR1 KGHSH, CDR2 LQKENI. CDR3: CASSQVGQETQYF. DNA for the CDR3: TGTGCCAGCTCACAAGTCGGCCAAGAGACCCAGTACTTC.

V usage is TRBV10-1 and J usage is TRBJ1-3; D gene unclear. CDR1 is WNHNN and CDR2 is SYGVQD in the germline V gene (reference sequence). This CDR3 is built from 14 residues. Trimming pared 3 bases from V and 0 bases from J, leaving 6 bases between. In DNA form, the CDR3 reads TGCGCCAGCAGTGACCCGGGCTCTGGAAACACCATATATTTT. Translated, it gives CASSDPGSGNTIYF.